One TCR beta chain is described in this entry. This clone was observed a handful of times. This clone's antigen is unknown. No much larger clone is present one base from it, and per-base qualities are unavailable. The CDR3 spans 14 residues, from the cysteine through the phenylalanine. Here the CDR3 DNA is all that survives: 42 bases in frame from base 1. The germline V gene (reference sequence) gives CDR1 as LNHDA and CDR2 as SQIVND. V trim: 6 bases; J trim: 6 bases; unmatched bases: 7. The entire amount of isolated RNA was reverse transcribed using the High Capacity cDNA Reverse Transcription Kit, so the sequenced TCRB transcripts were expressed ones. Naive, central memory and regulatory T cell samples underwent deep immunoSEQ sequencing, averaging around 3.9 million total reads per sample. Sorted cells were lysed in RLT buffer, and RNA was extracted using DNase-treated RNeasy Micro or Mini kits according to cell number. To prevent cross-contamination, every cell subset was processed on its own, while patient and healthy donor samples were processed together. TCRB sequences were amplified from cDNA with the immunoSEQ multiplex PCR, producing 87-bp fragments spanning the CDR3 region. Amplicons were sequenced on the Illumina HiSeq platform. On the study's bioinformatics: Synthetic template baselines were used to correct PCR bias computationally, reads within Hamming distance 2 were collapsed, and singletons that could not be merged were discarded. By aligning reads against IMGT, V, D and J genes, CDR3 length, and insertions or deletions at six rearrangement sites were assigned. Within each subset, clonotype counts were normalized to the number of sorted cells before true diversity and Gini coefficients were calculated with the tcR R package. Repertoire sharing was quantified using the overlap coefficient calculated on TCRB nucleotide sequences. As a proxy for the pre-selection repertoire, out-of-frame TCRB sequences from naive cells were analyzed. The immuneACCESS repertoire file appears here via TCRdb, limited to in-frame rearrangements. These files lack a portion of the clones; in checked studies, under half of the deficit traces to unresolved V genes, and the cause of the others is not known. The V and J calls and clone size come from that table; D and trimming were worked out from the DNA. This sample lists roughly 380,000 clones; around a fifth were detected once. Around 0.04% of the sample comes from the top ten.

This entry comes from a study of beta chain features in type 1 diabetes (dated by TCRdb to the late 2010s). About the investigation overall: No differences in mean age, gender distribution, total cell number or subset yield were found between patients and healthy donors. In the study, recently diagnosed type 1 diabetes patients and matched healthy donors were compared on the TCRB repertoires of their sorted circulating CD4+ T cell subsets. A total of 107,917,701 sorted cells were examined across all samples, and the number of cells per subset was strongly correlated with RNA yield. Whereas all 30 or so donors provided naive and central memory subsets, regulatory and stem cell-like memory subsets were isolated from just 8 patients and roughly 8 healthy donors.

Broader findings and caveats from the paper: The naive, central memory and regulatory TCRB repertoires appeared to resemble one another more closely among patients than among healthy donors. In all four CD4+ subsets, TCRB CDR3 length was moderately but significantly shorter in type 1 diabetes patients. Shorter templates might be favored by PCR, yet because patient and control samples were amplified and corrected together, any such skew would affect both groups equally. Fewer insertions and more nucleotide deletions at VDJ recombination sites were observed in patients with type 1 diabetes, implying thymic rearrangement abnormalities. HLA sub-analyses involved small numbers of individuals, so any influence of HLA type on TCRB rearrangement remained unresolved. Because cDNA was sequenced instead of genomic DNA, highly expressing activated cells could be over-represented, though the groups showed no difference in activation or CD3 levels.

Each donor gave one peripheral blood draw, averaging approximately 0.11 L, which was collected into heparinised tubes. A BD FACSAria II was used to sort naive, central memory, regulatory and stem cell-like memory CD4+ T cells with a panel that included CD45RO, CCR7, CD25, CD127, CD95 and CD27. Purity was above 95% for every sorted population. PBMCs were isolated immediately by Lymphoprep density gradient centrifugation and stained directly without culture. To minimize batch effects, samples were stained and sorted in pairs, one healthy donor with one patient per experiment. Sequenced material: naive CD4+ T cells from blood. The sample's cell subset or site label is to be understood as: true naive CD4+ T cells. The rearranged segments are TRBV19 and TRBJ2-1; 8 junctional bases match TRBD2. This sequence originates from a woman under 30 in good health. The nucleotides read TGTGCCAGTAGCCGGGGGGGTGGGACCAATGAGCAGTTCTTC. The translation is CASSRGGGTNEQFF.